A selection of T cell receptor beta chains follows, all from one sample in a study of blood T cell repertoires in COVID-19. Using immunoSEQ multiplex PCR, the repertoire was profiled, and TCRdb retains in-frame clones only, with some absent. This sample carries about 70,000 clones, roughly 84% of them seen once, and the ten largest clones take approximately 10%. The sequenced sample consisted of peripheral blood. All receptors come from a woman between 18 and 29 years old with acute or convalescent COVID-19. The CDR3 runs from the conserved cysteine through the conserved F or W. A D gene is named only where the DNA matches it firmly. Expanded clones are given a class, and other clones once, few, many or no size at all.

CDR3 protein	CDR3 DNA	V gene	clone size	D gene	J gene
CASSPTRTEAFF	TGTGCCAGCAGCCCAACGAGAACTGAAGCTTTCTTT	TRBV7-9	NA	NA	TRBJ1-1
CAWVPGTSRRTGYNEQFF	TGTGCCTGGGTTCCCGGGACTAGCAGGAGAACTGGCTACAATGAGCAGTTCTTC	TRBV30	NA	TRBD2	TRBJ2-1
CASSFGQGRKTEAFF	TGTGCCAGCAGCTTCGGACAGGGGCGGAAGACTGAAGCTTTCTTT	TRBV13	NA	TRBD1	TRBJ1-1
CAISEGGSGTEAFF	TGTGCCATCAGTGAGGGGGGCTCAGGCACTGAAGCTTTCTTT	TRBV10-3	NA	NA	TRBJ1-1
CASSGWDRDYGYTF	TGTGCCAGCAGCGGCTGGGACAGAGACTATGGCTACACCTTC	TRBV7-9	NA	TRBD1	TRBJ1-2
CASSRSGQGGGTEAFF	TGTGCCAGTAGTCGTTCGGGACAGGGAGGGGGAACTGAAGCTTTCTTT	TRBV19	NA	TRBD1	TRBJ1-1
CASSTDRGHEKLFF	TGTGCCAGCAGTACGGACAGGGGGCATGAAAAACTGTTTTTT	TRBV28	NA	TRBD1	TRBJ1-4
CASSLVGGADNEQFF	TGTGCCAGCAGCTTAGTTGGGGGGGCGGACAATGAGCAGTTCTTC	TRBV7-8	NA	NA	TRBJ2-1
CASSLKTSPYNEQFF	TGTGCCAGCAGCTTAAAAACTAGCCCCTACAATGAGCAGTTCTTC	TRBV11-3	once	NA	TRBJ2-1
CASSFRRGVGQPQHF	TGTGCCAGCAGTTTCAGAAGGGGTGTAGGTCAGCCCCAGCATTTT	TRBV28	NA	NA	TRBJ1-5
CASSPWDRAVGKLFF	TGTGCCAGCAGTCCGTGGGACAGGGCTGTTGGAAAACTGTTTTTT	TRBV28	NA	TRBD1	TRBJ1-4
CASRQHDTPEQYF	TGCGCCAGCCGGCAACATGACACCCCCGAGCAGTACTTC	TRBV5-1	NA	NA	TRBJ2-7
CASSQDSGLAGTSYEQYF	TGCGCCAGCAGCCAAGATTCGGGACTAGCGGGAACCTCCTACGAGCAGTACTTC	TRBV4-1	once	TRBD2	TRBJ2-7
CASSSREFSSPLHF	TGTGCCAGCAGCTCACGGGAGTTCAGTTCACCCCTCCACTTT	TRBV13	NA	NA	TRBJ1-6
CASSLSHRDVYGYTF	TGTGCCAGCAGTTTATCTCACAGGGATGTCTATGGCTACACCTTC	TRBV27	few	NA	TRBJ1-2
CASSQDTAAYLNEQFF	TGTGCCAGCAGCCAAGATACAGCGGCTTACCTCAATGAGCAGTTCTTC	TRBV14	NA	NA	TRBJ2-1
CASSQEWDTAYEQYF	TGTGCCAGCAGCCAAGAATGGGACACAGCCTACGAGCAGTACTTC	TRBV3-1/TRBV3-2	once	NA	TRBJ2-7
CASSLVRFRGDSGNTIYF	TGTGCCAGCAGCTTGGTACGCTTCCGGGGAGACTCTGGAAACACCATATATTTT	TRBV5-5	NA	NA	TRBJ1-3
CASSQAPGTVSGNTIYF	TGCGCCAGCAGCCAAGCCCCTGGGACAGTCTCTGGAAACACCATATATTTT	TRBV4-1	NA	TRBD1	TRBJ1-3
CASSSRVGGPNGAEAFF	TGTGCCAGCAGCTCCCGGGTAGGGGGCCCAAACGGTGCTGAAGCTTTCTTT	TRBV7-2	once	TRBD1	TRBJ1-1
CASSSDPGRGGPYEQYF	TGTGCCAGCAGCTCCGACCCCGGGCGGGGGGGACCCTACGAGCAGTACTTC	TRBV5-4	NA	TRBD2	TRBJ2-7
CASREPGQGAGYTF	TGTGCCAGCAGAGAACCGGGACAGGGTGCGGGCTACACCTTC	TRBV28	NA	TRBD1	TRBJ1-2
CASIDLGQGNTEAFF	TGTGCCAGTATCGATCTGGGACAGGGGAACACTGAAGCTTTCTTT	TRBV19	NA	TRBD1	TRBJ1-1
CSVGGGGSYNEQFF	TGCAGCGTTGGGGGCGGGGGCTCCTACAATGAGCAGTTCTTC	TRBV29-1	NA	TRBD2	TRBJ2-1
CSVSVGTGYTYEQYF	TGCAGCGTTTCTGTTGGGACAGGGTATACCTACGAGCAGTACTTC	TRBV29-1	once	TRBD1	TRBJ2-7
CASSGGGSPEQFF	TGTGCCAGCAGCGGGGGAGGATCTCCCGAGCAGTTCTTC	TRBV5-5	NA	NA	TRBJ2-1
CASSLQVAGETQYF	TGTGCCAGCTCACTCCAGGTGGCGGGAGAGACCCAGTACTTC	TRBV18	NA	NA	TRBJ2-5
CASSTSDRVNEQFF	TGTGCCAGTAGTACCTCGGACAGGGTAAATGAGCAGTTCTTC	TRBV19	NA	TRBD1	TRBJ2-1
CASSWGQGTDTQYF	TGTGCCAGCAGCTGGGGACAGGGAACAGATACGCAGTATTTT	TRBV7-9	NA	TRBD1	TRBJ2-3
CASSSQCGGPFDGYTF	TGCGCCAGCAGCTCGCAATGTGGCGGGCCCTTCGACGGCTACACCTTC	TRBV23-1	NA	NA	TRBJ1-2
CASSWTGTGANVLTF	TGTGCCAGCAGCTGGACAGGGACCGGGGCCAACGTCCTGACTTTC	TRBV7-2	NA	TRBD1	TRBJ2-6
CAGTQGSRYGYTF	TGTGCCGGTACACAGGGATCTCGATATGGCTACACCTTC	TRBV30	NA	NA	TRBJ1-2
CAISESGGTGVEQFF	TGTGCCATCAGTGAGTCGGGCGGGACAGGGGTTGAGCAGTTCTTC	TRBV10-3	NA	TRBD1	TRBJ2-1
CASSLQTGVMNTEAFF	TGCGCCAGCAGCTTACAGACAGGGGTAATGAACACTGAAGCTTTCTTT	TRBV5-1	NA	TRBD1	TRBJ1-1
CASSKEAGATYNEQFF	TGTGCCAGCAGCAAGGAAGCGGGGGCCACATACAATGAGCAGTTCTTC	TRBV7-2	NA	TRBD2	TRBJ2-1
CASSLYTGNQPQHF	TGTGCCAGCAGCTTGTATACTGGCAATCAGCCCCAGCATTTT	TRBV5-6	NA	NA	TRBJ1-5
CASSSGDYLNLNEQFF	TGTGCCAGCAGCTCCGGGGACTACCTGAACCTGAATGAGCAGTTCTTC	TRBV9	NA	TRBD2	TRBJ2-1
CASSQGLAGDTQYF	TGTGCCAGCAGCCAAGGACTAGCCGGAGATACGCAGTATTTT	TRBV14	NA	TRBD2	TRBJ2-3
CASSETGWTGELFF	TGTGCCAGCAGTGAAACAGGTTGGACCGGGGAGCTGTTTTTT	TRBV6-1	NA	NA	TRBJ2-2
CASSHQSGELFF	TGCGCCAGCAGCCATCAATCCGGGGAGCTGTTTTTT	TRBV4-3	NA	NA	TRBJ2-2
CASSTGGNEKLFF	TGTGCCAGCAGCACCGGGGGGAATGAAAAACTGTTTTTT	TRBV7-9	NA	NA	TRBJ1-4
CASSQGGMGAKKTYGYTF	TGCGCCAGCAGCCAAGGAGGTATGGGGGCGAAAAAAACATATGGCTACACCTTC	TRBV4-1	few	NA	TRBJ1-2
CASSLWGREQYF	TGTGCCAGCAGTTTATGGGGGCGCGAGCAGTACTTC	TRBV27	NA	NA	TRBJ2-7
CASTKRGSGTGELFF	TGCGCCAGCACGAAGCGGGGGTCGGGCACCGGGGAGCTGTTTTTT	TRBV5-1	NA	TRBD2	TRBJ2-2
CASSRDRDHEQYF	TGTGCCAGCAGTCGGGACAGGGACCACGAGCAGTACTTC	TRBV27	once	TRBD1	TRBJ2-7
CASSPGQPPVYEQYF	TGCGCCAGCAGCCCTGGACAGCCGCCCGTCTACGAGCAGTACTTC	TRBV5-1	NA	NA	TRBJ2-7
CASSMKVLAGLNEQYF	TGTGCCAGTAGTATGAAGGTCTTGGCAGGGTTAAACGAGCAGTACTTC	TRBV19	NA	NA	TRBJ2-7
CASSYSRANYGYTF	TGTGCCAGCAGTTACTCGAGGGCTAACTATGGCTACACCTTC	TRBV6-6	NA	NA	TRBJ1-2